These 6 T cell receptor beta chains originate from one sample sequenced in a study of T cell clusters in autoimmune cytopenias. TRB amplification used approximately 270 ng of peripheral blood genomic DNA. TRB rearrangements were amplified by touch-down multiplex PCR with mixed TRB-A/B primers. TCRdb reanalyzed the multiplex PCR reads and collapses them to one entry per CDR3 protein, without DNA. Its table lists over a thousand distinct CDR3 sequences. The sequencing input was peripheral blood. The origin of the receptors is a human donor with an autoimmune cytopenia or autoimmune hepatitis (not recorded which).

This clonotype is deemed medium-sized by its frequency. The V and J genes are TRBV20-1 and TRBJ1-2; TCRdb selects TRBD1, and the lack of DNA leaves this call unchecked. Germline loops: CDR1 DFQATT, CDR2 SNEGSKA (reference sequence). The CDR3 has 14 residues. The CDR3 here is CSAPDGTPTYGYTF.

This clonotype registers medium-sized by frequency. CDR3 amino acids: CASSRTGPVGRELFF. The chain employs TRBV6-5 and TRBJ2-2. Looked up from germline, CDR1 is MNHEY and CDR2 is SVGAGI. This CDR3 region has 15 residues.

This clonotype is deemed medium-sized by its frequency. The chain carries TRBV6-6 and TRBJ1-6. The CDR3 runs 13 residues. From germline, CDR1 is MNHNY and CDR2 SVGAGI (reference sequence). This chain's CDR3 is CASRVGEDSPLHF.

CDR3 region: CSAWASGGDEQFF. The chain employs TRBV20-1 and TRBJ2-1; absent DNA, TCRdb's TRBD2 call cannot be checked. The CDR3 has 13 amino acids. Germline loops: CDR1 DFQATT, CDR2 SNEGSKA (reference sequence).

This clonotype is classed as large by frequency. Here the CDR3 reads CASSYSARGQGEQYF. The V call is TRBV6-5, the J call TRBJ2-7; without DNA, the TCRdb call of TRBD1 cannot be checked. The CDR3 is made up of 15 amino acids. Germline V gives CDR1 MNHEY, CDR2 SVGAGI.

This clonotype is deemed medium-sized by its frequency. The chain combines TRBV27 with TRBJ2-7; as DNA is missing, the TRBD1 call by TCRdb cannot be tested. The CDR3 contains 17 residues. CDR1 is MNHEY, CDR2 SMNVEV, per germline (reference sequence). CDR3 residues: CASRYYLDRERPGEQYF.